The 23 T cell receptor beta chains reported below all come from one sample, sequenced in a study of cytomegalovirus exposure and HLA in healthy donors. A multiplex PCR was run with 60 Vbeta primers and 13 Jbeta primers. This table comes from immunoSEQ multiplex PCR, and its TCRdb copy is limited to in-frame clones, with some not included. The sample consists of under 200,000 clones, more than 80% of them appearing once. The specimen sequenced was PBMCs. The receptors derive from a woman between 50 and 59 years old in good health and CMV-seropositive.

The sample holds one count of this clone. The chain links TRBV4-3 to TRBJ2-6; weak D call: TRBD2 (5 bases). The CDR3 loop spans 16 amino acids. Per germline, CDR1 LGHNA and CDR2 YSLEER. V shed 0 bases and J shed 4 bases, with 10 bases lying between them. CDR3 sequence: CASSQDQAGGANVLTF. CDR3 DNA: TGCGCCAGCAGCCAAGACCAGGCGGGCGGGGCCAACGTCCTGACTTTC.

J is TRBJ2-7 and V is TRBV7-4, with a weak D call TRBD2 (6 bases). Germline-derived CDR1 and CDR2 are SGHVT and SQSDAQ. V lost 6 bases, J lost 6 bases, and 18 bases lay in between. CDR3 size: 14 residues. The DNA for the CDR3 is TGTGCCAGCAGAGAAGGGACTGTCAATTTCGAGCAGTACTTC. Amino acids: CASREGTVNFEQYF.

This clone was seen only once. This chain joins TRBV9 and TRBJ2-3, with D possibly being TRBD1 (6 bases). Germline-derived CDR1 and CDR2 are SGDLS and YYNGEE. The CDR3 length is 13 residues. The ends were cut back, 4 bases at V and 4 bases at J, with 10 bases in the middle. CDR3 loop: CASSRQAADTQYF. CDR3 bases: TGTGCCAGCAGCCGACAGGCCGCAGATACGCAGTATTTT.

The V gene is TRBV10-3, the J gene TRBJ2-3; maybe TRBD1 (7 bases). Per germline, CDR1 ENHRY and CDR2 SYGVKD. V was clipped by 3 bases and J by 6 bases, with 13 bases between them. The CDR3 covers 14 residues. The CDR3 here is CAISDRGDWDTQYF. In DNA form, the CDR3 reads TGTGCCATCAGTGACAGGGGGGACTGGGATACGCAGTATTTT.

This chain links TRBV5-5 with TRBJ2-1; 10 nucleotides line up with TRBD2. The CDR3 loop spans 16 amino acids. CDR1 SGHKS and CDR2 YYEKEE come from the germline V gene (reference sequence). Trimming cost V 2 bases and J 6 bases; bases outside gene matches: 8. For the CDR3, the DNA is TGTGCCAGCAGCTTCGCAAGCGGGGGGGCGTCCAATGAGCAGTTCTTC. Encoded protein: CASSFASGGASNEQFF.

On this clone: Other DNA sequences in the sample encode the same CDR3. CDR3 bases: TGTGCCAGCTCACCAGGACAGGGGGGTAACACTGAAGCTTTCTTT. It codes for CASSPGQGGNTEAFF. This chain uses TRBV18 with TRBJ1-1, with 10 bases identical to TRBD1. Per germline, CDR1 KGHSH and CDR2 LQKENI. The CDR3 length is 15 residues. J was trimmed by 2 bases and V by 2 bases; bases with no gene match: 2.

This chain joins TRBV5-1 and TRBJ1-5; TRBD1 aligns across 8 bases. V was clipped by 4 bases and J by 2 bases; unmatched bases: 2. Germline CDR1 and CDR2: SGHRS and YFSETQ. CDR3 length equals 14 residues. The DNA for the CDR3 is TGCGCCAGCAGCCCGGACAGGGGCAATCAGCCCCAGCATTTT. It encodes CASSPDRGNQPQHF. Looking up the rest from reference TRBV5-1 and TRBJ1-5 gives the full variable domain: KAGVTQTPRYLIKTRGQQVTLSCSPISGHRSVSWYQQTPGQGLQFLFEYFSETQRNKGNFPGRFSGRQFSNSRSEMNVSTLELGDSALYLCASSPDRGNQPQHFGDGTRLSIL.

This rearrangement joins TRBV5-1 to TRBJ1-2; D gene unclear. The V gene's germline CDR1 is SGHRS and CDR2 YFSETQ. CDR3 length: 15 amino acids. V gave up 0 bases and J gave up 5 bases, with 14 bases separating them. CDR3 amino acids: CASSLDGRESYGYTF. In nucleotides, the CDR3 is TGCGCCAGCAGCTTGGATGGGAGGGAAAGTTATGGCTACACCTTC.

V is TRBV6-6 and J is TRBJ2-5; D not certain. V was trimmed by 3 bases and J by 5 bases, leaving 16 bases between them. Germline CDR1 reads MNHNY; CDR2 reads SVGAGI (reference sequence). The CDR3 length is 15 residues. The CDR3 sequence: CASSYVGGGWETQYF. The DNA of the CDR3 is TGTGCCAGCAGTTATGTCGGCGGTGGTTGGGAGACCCAGTACTTC.

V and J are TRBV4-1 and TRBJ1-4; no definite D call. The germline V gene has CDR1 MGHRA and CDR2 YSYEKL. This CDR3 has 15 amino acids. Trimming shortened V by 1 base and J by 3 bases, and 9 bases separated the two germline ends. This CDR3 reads CASSQAPRPNEKLFF. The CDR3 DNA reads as TGCGCCAGCAGCCAAGCTCCCCGTCCTAATGAAAAACTGTTTTTT.

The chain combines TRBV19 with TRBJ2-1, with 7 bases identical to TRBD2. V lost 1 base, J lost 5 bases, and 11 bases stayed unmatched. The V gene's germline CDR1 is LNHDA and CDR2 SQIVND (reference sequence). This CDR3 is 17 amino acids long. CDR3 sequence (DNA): TGTGCCAGTAGTATAGTCCTTACGGCGGGGAGGGACAATGAGCAGTTCTTC. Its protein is CASSIVLTAGRDNEQFF. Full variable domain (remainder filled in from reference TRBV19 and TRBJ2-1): DGGITQSPKYLFRKEGQNVTLSCEQNLNHDAMYWYRQDPGQGLRLIYYSQIVNDFQKGDIAEGYSVSREKKESFPLTVTSAQKNPTAFYLCASSIVLTAGRDNEQFFGPGTRLTVL.

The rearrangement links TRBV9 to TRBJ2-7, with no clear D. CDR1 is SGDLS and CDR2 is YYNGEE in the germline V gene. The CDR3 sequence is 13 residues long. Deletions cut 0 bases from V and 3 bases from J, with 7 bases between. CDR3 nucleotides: TGTGCCAGCAGCGTAGCAAACAGCTACGAGCAGTACTTC. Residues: CASSVANSYEQYF.

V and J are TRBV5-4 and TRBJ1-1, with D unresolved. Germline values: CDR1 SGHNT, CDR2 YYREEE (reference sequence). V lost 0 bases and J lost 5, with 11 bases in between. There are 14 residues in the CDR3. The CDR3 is CASSLGNGWTEAFF. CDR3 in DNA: TGTGCCAGCAGCTTGGGTAACGGGTGGACTGAAGCTTTCTTT.

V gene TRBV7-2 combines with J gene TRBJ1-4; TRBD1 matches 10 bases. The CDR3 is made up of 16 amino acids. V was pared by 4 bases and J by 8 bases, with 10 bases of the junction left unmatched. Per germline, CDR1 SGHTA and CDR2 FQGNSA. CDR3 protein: CASSSIRDRGEEKLFF. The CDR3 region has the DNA TGTGCCAGCAGCTCGATACGGGACAGGGGAGAAGAAAAACTGTTTTTT.

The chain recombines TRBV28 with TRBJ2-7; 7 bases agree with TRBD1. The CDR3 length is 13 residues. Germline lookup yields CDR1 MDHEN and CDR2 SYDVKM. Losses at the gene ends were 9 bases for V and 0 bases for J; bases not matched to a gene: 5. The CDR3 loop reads CASRDSSSYEQYF. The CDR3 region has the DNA TGTGCCAGTAGGGACAGCAGCTCCTACGAGCAGTACTTC.

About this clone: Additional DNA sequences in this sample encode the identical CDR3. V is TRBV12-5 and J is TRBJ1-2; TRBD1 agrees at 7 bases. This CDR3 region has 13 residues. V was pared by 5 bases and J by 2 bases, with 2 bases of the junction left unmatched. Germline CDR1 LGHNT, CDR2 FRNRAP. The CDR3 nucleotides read TGTGCTAGTGGTGGGGACAGAAACTATGGCTACACCTTC. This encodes CASGGDRNYGYTF.

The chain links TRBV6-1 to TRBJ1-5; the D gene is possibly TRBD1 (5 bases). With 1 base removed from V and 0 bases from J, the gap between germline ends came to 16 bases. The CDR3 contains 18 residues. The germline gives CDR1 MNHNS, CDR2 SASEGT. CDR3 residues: CASSEVGDRDSSNQPQHF. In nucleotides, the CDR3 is TGTGCCAGCAGTGAAGTTGGGGATAGGGACTCTAGCAATCAGCCCCAGCATTTT.

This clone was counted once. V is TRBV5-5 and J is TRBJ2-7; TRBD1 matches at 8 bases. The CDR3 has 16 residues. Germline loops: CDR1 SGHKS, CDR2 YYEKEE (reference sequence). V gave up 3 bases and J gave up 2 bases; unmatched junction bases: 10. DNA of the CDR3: TGTGCCAGCAGCTCGGCCGGGACAGGCATGACCTACGAGCAGTACTTC. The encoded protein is CASSSAGTGMTYEQYF.

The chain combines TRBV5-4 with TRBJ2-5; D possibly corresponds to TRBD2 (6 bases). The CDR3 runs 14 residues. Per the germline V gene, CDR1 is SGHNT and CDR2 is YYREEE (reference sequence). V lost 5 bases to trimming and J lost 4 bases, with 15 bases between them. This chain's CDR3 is CASSLVGAGETQYF. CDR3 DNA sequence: TGTGCCAGCAGTCTGGTTGGAGCGGGAGAGACCCAGTACTTC. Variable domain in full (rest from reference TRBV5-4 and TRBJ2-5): ETGVTQSPTHLIKTRGQQVTLRCSSQSGHNTVSWYQQALGQGPQFIFQYYREEENGRGNFPPRFSGLQFPNYSSELNVNALELDDSALYLCASSLVGAGETQYFGPGTRLLVL.

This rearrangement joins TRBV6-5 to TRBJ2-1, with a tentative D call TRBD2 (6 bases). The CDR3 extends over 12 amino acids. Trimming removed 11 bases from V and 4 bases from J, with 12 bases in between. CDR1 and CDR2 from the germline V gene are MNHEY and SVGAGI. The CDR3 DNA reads TGTGCCGTCCGGACTATGTACAATGAGCAGTTCTTC. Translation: CAVRTMYNEQFF.

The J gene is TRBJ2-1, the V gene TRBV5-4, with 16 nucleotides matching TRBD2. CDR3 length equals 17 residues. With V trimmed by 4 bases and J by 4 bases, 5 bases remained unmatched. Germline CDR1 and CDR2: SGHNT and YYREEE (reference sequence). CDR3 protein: CASSRGTSGGAYNEQFF. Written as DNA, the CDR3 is TGTGCCAGCAGCAGGGGGACTAGCGGGGGGGCGTACAATGAGCAGTTCTTC.

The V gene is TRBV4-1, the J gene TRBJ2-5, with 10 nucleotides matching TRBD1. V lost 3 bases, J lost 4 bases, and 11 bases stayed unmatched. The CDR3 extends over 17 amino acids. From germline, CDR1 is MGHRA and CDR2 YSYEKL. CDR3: CASSHRFGQGVGETQYF. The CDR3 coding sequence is TGCGCCAGCAGCCACAGGTTCGGACAGGGGGTGGGAGAGACCCAGTACTTC.

CDR3 nucleotides: TGCAGCGTTGAAGGGGGTGGGGTTCAGGGGGGTAACTATGGCTACACCTTC. Amino acids: CSVEGGGVQGGNYGYTF. V and J are TRBV29-1 and TRBJ1-2; 7 bases are shared with TRBD1. The germline CDR1 and CDR2 sequences are SQVTM and ANQGSEA. The V gene end was trimmed by 1 base and the J gene end by 1 base; junction bases not matched to a gene: 12. The CDR3 length is 17 residues.